These 14 T cell receptor beta chains were sequenced from one sample in a study of immune cell composition in non-small cell lung cancer (dated by TCRdb to about 2017). Normal lung samples came from the same patient and were non-adjacent lung tissue collected as far from the tumour as possible, with a minimum distance of 3 cm. The receptor library was made with the immunoSEQ multiplex PCR assay. Here the immuneACCESS table is served through TCRdb, limited to in-frame sequences with V and J called. Missing clones are a known gap in these copies; in checked studies unresolved V genes cover under half, and the rest lacks a known reason. Across this sample there are some 5,800 clones, with about 85% seen only once. Clones ranked in the top ten supply 6.4% of the sample. Sequenced material: non-adjacent lung tissue. Every receptor here comes from a human donor with non-small cell lung cancer.

Comment on this clone: This sample also contains other DNA sequences that code for the same CDR3. J is TRBJ2-7 and V is TRBV7-9; 10 positions match TRBD2. V was pared by 1 base and J by 3 bases, with 3 bases of the junction left unmatched. Per germline, CDR1 SEHNR and CDR2 FQNEAQ (reference sequence). The CDR3 has 15 amino acids. The CDR3 protein is CASSLVSGGHYEQYF. The CDR3 DNA follows: TGTGCCAGCAGCTTAGTTAGCGGGGGGCACTACGAGCAGTACTTC.

This sequence joins TRBV5-1 and TRBJ1-2; 8 nucleotides match TRBD1. Germline V gives CDR1 SGHRS, CDR2 YFSETQ. Trimming removed 4 bases from V and 6 bases from J; junction bases left unmatched: 5. The CDR3 is 13 amino acids. CDR3 sequence reads: CASSPGQGDGYTF. CDR3 DNA sequence: TGCGCCAGCAGCCCCGGACAGGGTGATGGCTACACCTTC.

This chain joins TRBV7-2 and TRBJ2-7; D is uncertain. V dropped 1 base and J dropped 3 bases, with 10 bases sitting between them. Germline V CDR1 and CDR2: SGHTA, FQGNSA. This CDR3 is 14 amino acids long. CDR3 in amino acids: CASSLVAKNYEQYF. The CDR3 DNA is TGTGCCAGCAGCTTAGTGGCAAAAAACTACGAGCAGTACTTC.

The gene calls are TRBV29-1 and TRBJ2-3; 10 bases are shared with TRBD1. The germline V gene encodes CDR1 SQVTM and CDR2 ANQGSEA. The CDR3 consists of 13 residues. Trimming cost V 7 bases and J 4 bases; bases outside gene matches: 5. The CDR3 coding sequence is TGCAGCGCTCGGACAGGGGGGGCAGATACGCAGTATTTT. Amino acids: CSARTGGADTQYF.

The V and J genes are TRBV19 and TRBJ2-3, with a tentative D call TRBD1 (7 bases). Germline assignment: CDR1 LNHDA and CDR2 SQIVND (reference sequence). Deletions cut 4 bases from V and 0 bases from J, with 17 bases between. The CDR3 runs 17 residues. The CDR3 nucleotides are TGTGCCAGTAGTAGAGGGCAGGGGGGATCTAGCACAGATACGCAGTATTTT. Encoded protein: CASSRGQGGSSTDTQYF.

The V and J genes are TRBV5-1 and TRBJ1-2; maybe TRBD1 (5 bases). Trimming took 0 bases from V and 8 from J, leaving 8 bases between them. The germline V gene encodes CDR1 SGHRS and CDR2 YFSETQ. The CDR3 covers 12 residues. The CDR3 is CASSLDRTGYTF. The DNA for the CDR3 is TGCGCCAGCAGCTTGGATAGGACAGGCTACACCTTC.

This chain joins TRBV5-6 and TRBJ2-1; TRBD2 aligns across 9 bases. This CDR3 is built from 15 residues. Trimming removed 5 bases from V and 5 bases from J; junction bases left unmatched: 8. Germline V gives CDR1 SGHDT, CDR2 YYEEEE. This CDR3 is CASSRLAGWNNEQFF. The CDR3 bases are TGTGCCAGCAGTCGTCTAGCGGGATGGAACAATGAGCAGTTCTTC.

The chain joins TRBV5-1 to TRBJ2-3, with TRBD1 as a possible D gene (6 bases). The CDR3 is 15 residues long. V was pared by 0 bases and J by 2 bases, with 10 bases between. Germline CDR1 reads SGHRS; CDR2 reads YFSETQ. In DNA form, the CDR3 reads TGCGCCAGCAGCTTGGGGGCAGGGGTCACAGATACGCAGTATTTT. Translated, it gives CASSLGAGVTDTQYF. Together with reference TRBV5-1 and TRBJ2-3, the CDR3 gives the full variable domain: KAGVTQTPRYLIKTRGQQVTLSCSPISGHRSVSWYQQTPGQGLQFLFEYFSETQRNKGNFPGRFSGRQFSNSRSEMNVSTLELGDSALYLCASSLGAGVTDTQYFGPGTRLTVL.

Only one count was recorded for this clone. V is TRBV30 and J is TRBJ2-5, with TRBD2 matching over 8 bases. Trimming cost V 0 bases and J 1 base; bases outside gene matches: 7. The CDR3 spans 16 residues. The germline V gene has CDR1 GTSNPN and CDR2 SVGIG (reference sequence). The DNA for the CDR3 is TGTGCCTGGAGTGTATGGGCTAGCGGGCGCCAAGAGACCCAGTACTTC. As protein: CAWSVWASGRQETQYF.

This chain uses TRBV2 with TRBJ2-6; 10 nucleotides line up with TRBD1. Germline assignment: CDR1 SNHLY and CDR2 FYNNEI. This CDR3 contains 18 residues. V dropped 5 bases and J dropped 2; count of bases not matched to a gene: 9. In DNA, the CDR3 is TGTGCCAGCAGTCGACCCGGGACAGGGGCGACTGGGGCCAACGTCCTGACTTTC. Translating gives CASSRPGTGATGANVLTF.

The V call is TRBV11-2, the J call TRBJ1-2; D uncertain. Germline-derived CDR1 and CDR2 are SGHAT and FQNNGV. The CDR3 loop spans 13 amino acids. The V gene lost 5 bases and the J gene lost 8 bases, with 15 bases spanning the gap. The CDR3 region has the DNA TGTGCCAGCAGCCTCCGGGAGCGGGAAGGCTACACCTTC. Protein product: CASSLREREGYTF.

The chain combines TRBV18 with TRBJ1-5; possibly TRBD1 for D (6 bases). V shed 2 bases and J shed 0 bases, with 8 bases lying between them. The germline gives CDR1 KGHSH, CDR2 LQKENI. The length of the CDR3 is 15 residues. The CDR3 protein is CASSPGQNSNQPQHF. CDR3 bases: TGTGCCAGCTCACCAGGACAGAATAGCAATCAGCCCCAGCATTTT.

By sample fraction, this clone is large. The J gene is TRBJ1-2, the V gene TRBV19, with D possibly matching TRBD1 (6 bases). Trimming shortened V by 10 bases and J by 0 bases, and 12 bases separated the two germline ends. Germline values: CDR1 LNHDA, CDR2 SQIVND (reference sequence). CDR3 size: 13 residues. The CDR3 nucleotides read TGTGCCACCAAACAGGGCCCTAACTATGGCTACACCTTC. Translation: CATKQGPNYGYTF. Looking up the rest from reference TRBV19 and TRBJ1-2 gives the full variable domain: DGGITQSPKYLFRKEGQNVTLSCEQNLNHDAMYWYRQDPGQGLRLIYYSQIVNDFQKGDIAEGYSVSREKKESFPLTVTSAQKNPTAFYLCATKQGPNYGYTFGSGTRLTVV.

V is TRBV25-1 and J is TRBJ2-7, with 8 bases identical to TRBD2. Per the germline V gene, CDR1 is MGHDK and CDR2 is SYGVNS. The junction had 7 bases not matched to a gene; V was cut back by 0 bases and J by 0 bases. The CDR3 contains 17 residues. The CDR3 reads CASSEYEISGVSYEQYF. In DNA form, the CDR3 reads TGTGCCAGCAGTGAATATGAGATTAGCGGGGTCTCCTACGAGCAGTACTTC.